These 22 T cell receptor beta chains were sequenced from one sample in a study of T cell changes during pregnancy in multiple sclerosis (dated by TCRdb to between 2018 and 2021). Library preparation was by the immunoSEQ multiplex PCR assay. TCRdb stores this immuneACCESS table with in-frame sequences only. Part of the clones is absent; in the studies checked, under half of the shortfall reflects unresolved V genes, and no reason is known for the rest. The sample contains roughly 88,000 clones, around 90% of them found a single time. The ten largest make up less than 2% of the sample. The specimen was peripheral blood, collected in the first trimester of pregnancy. These receptor sequences come from a female donor with multiple sclerosis, enrolled in a pregnancy study.

This clone was picked up a small number of times. The rearrangement uses TRBV7-9 and TRBJ1-4; TRBD1 matches at 9 bases. This CDR3 has 15 residues. Germline V gene data show CDR1 as SEHNR and CDR2 as FQNEAQ (reference sequence). The J segment lost 7 bases and the V segment lost 5 bases, leaving 8 bases of the junction unmatched. CDR3 in amino acids: CASSPGTGYREKLFF. The CDR3 DNA reads as TGTGCCAGCAGCCCCGGGACAGGGTATCGTGAAAAACTGTTTTTT.

The gene calls are TRBV7-9 and TRBJ2-7; TRBD1 agrees at 10 bases. Trimming removed 5 bases from V and 3 bases from J; junction bases left unmatched: 4. Germline V gives CDR1 SEHNR, CDR2 FQNEAQ (reference sequence). The CDR3 consists of 14 residues. CDR3 coding DNA: TGTGCCAGCAGCACCGGACAGGGGGACTACGAGCAGTACTTC. It translates to CASSTGQGDYEQYF. The full variable domain, with the rest looked up from reference TRBV7-9 and TRBJ2-7, is DTGVSQNPRHKITKRGQNVTFRCDPISEHNRLYWYRQTLGQGPEFLTYFQNEAQLEKSRLLSDRFSAERPKGSFSTLEIQRTEQGDSAMYLCASSTGQGDYEQYFGPGTRLTVT.

This chain connects TRBV4-1 to TRBJ1-1, with 10 positions matching TRBD1. The CDR3 loop spans 14 amino acids. Germline-derived CDR1 and CDR2 are MGHRA and YSYEKL. Losses at the gene ends were 7 bases for V and 11 bases for J; bases not matched to a gene: 13. CDR3 nucleotide sequence: TGCGCCAGCACCGTTGGAGGTGGACAGGGGGACGCTTTCTTT. Translating gives CASTVGGGQGDAFF.

V is TRBV19 and J is TRBJ1-5; 9 positions match TRBD1. Germline CDR1 LNHDA, CDR2 SQIVND (reference sequence). The CDR3 runs 17 residues. Trimming at V came to 4 bases and at J to 7 bases, leaving 14 bases not matched to a gene. The chain's CDR3 is CASSTGTGPPAGQPQHF. The CDR3 DNA sequence: TGTGCCAGTAGTACCGGGACAGGGCCACCGGCCGGACAGCCCCAGCATTTT. Together with reference TRBV19 and TRBJ1-5, the CDR3 gives the full variable domain: DGGITQSPKYLFRKEGQNVTLSCEQNLNHDAMYWYRQDPGQGLRLIYYSQIVNDFQKGDIAEGYSVSREKKESFPLTVTSAQKNPTAFYLCASSTGTGPPAGQPQHFGDGTRLSIL.

The chain links TRBV9 to TRBJ2-7; TRBD1 matches at 11 bases. There are 14 residues in the CDR3. V was pared by 4 bases and J by 4 bases, with 4 bases of the junction left unmatched. CDR1 is SGDLS, CDR2 YYNGEE, per germline. As DNA, the CDR3 is TGTGCCAGCAGCCCCCGGGACAGGGGGTACGAGCAGTACTTC. It yields the protein CASSPRDRGYEQYF.

The rearrangement uses TRBV25-1 and TRBJ2-1; the D is unclear. Trimming cost V 4 bases and J 4 bases, with 5 bases left between them. CDR1 is MGHDK and CDR2 is SYGVNS in the germline V gene. The length of the CDR3 is 12 residues. The CDR3 coding sequence is TGTGCCAGCAGTGTATTATACAATGAGCAGTTCTTC. Its translation: CASSVLYNEQFF.

The gene calls are TRBV5-1 and TRBJ1-3; no definite D call. CDR3 size: 16 residues. CDR1 and CDR2 from the germline V gene are SGHRS and YFSETQ. V dropped 0 bases and J dropped 0 bases, with 10 bases sitting between them. This CDR3 reads CASSLAGSSSGNTIYF. The CDR3 bases are TGCGCCAGCAGCTTGGCGGGTAGCAGCTCTGGAAACACCATATATTTT.

This chain joins TRBV2 and TRBJ1-2, with 8 bases aligning to TRBD1. The V segment lost 5 bases and the J segment 5 bases; nucleotides outside the gene matches: 7. The CDR3 is 14 amino acids. Germline V gene lookup returns CDR1 SNHLY and CDR2 FYNNEI. CDR3 protein: CASSSGTGPYGYTF. DNA of the CDR3: TGTGCCAGCAGTTCCGGGACAGGTCCGTATGGCTACACCTTC.

V is TRBV27 and J is TRBJ2-7, with 7 bases aligning to TRBD1. This CDR3 is 13 amino acids long. Looked up from germline, CDR1 is MNHEY and CDR2 is SMNVEV (reference sequence). J lost 0 bases, V lost 5 bases, and 1 base had no gene match. CDR3 DNA: TGTGCCAGCAGTCCAGGGGGCTCCTACGAGCAGTACTTC. It yields the protein CASSPGGSYEQYF.

V usage is TRBV18 and J usage is TRBJ1-3; 8 nucleotides align to TRBD1. J gave up 0 bases and V 2 bases, and 3 bases lay outside the gene matches. This CDR3 spans 16 amino acids. Looked up from germline, CDR1 is KGHSH and CDR2 is LQKENI. CDR3 DNA sequence: TGTGCCAGCTCACCAATGGGACAGGACTCTGGAAACACCATATATTTT. Protein product: CASSPMGQDSGNTIYF.

V gene TRBV7-2 combines with J gene TRBJ2-1, with D possibly TRBD1 on 6 matching bases. This CDR3 has 15 residues. V dropped 5 bases and J dropped 9 bases, with 20 bases sitting between them. Germline assignment: CDR1 SGHTA and CDR2 FQGNSA. The DNA for the CDR3 is TGTGCCAGCAGCCCGACGGCAGGGGACGGAGGTGAGCAGTTCTTC. This codes for CASSPTAGDGGEQFF.

The chain is built from TRBV18 and TRBJ1-5; 9 bases match TRBD1. Germline lookup yields CDR1 KGHSH and CDR2 LQKENI. The CDR3 runs to 17 residues. V was clipped by 6 bases and J by 1 base; unmatched bases: 10. The CDR3 loop reads CASSPGTGSVSNQPQHF. CDR3 DNA: TGTGCCAGCTCCCCCGGGACAGGGAGTGTAAGCAATCAGCCCCAGCATTTT.

The chain uses TRBV28 and TRBJ1-2; 12 bases are shared with TRBD1. This CDR3 comprises 17 residues. The germline CDR1 and CDR2 sequences are MDHEN and SYDVKM. V trimming: 8 bases; J trimming: 4 bases; junction bases outside the gene matches: 14. The CDR3 region has the DNA TGTGCCAGCCGACCACCCGGGACAGGGGGCGCAGGCTATGGCTACACCTTC. As protein: CASRPPGTGGAGYGYTF.

V gene TRBV7-9 combines with J gene TRBJ2-7, with 8 bases aligning to TRBD2. V was clipped by 5 bases and J by 3 bases; unmatched bases: 12. Germline V gene sequence: CDR1 SEHNR, CDR2 FQNEAQ (reference sequence). There are 16 residues in the CDR3. CDR3 coding DNA: TGTGCCAGCAGCGCCCGCATAGCGGGGCCGAGCTACGAGCAGTACTTC. Protein sequence: CASSARIAGPSYEQYF.

This CDR3 is CATSRDGGVRFYEQYF. CDR3 sequence (DNA): TGTGCCACCAGCAGAGATGGGGGGGTGAGGTTCTACGAGCAGTACTTC. The rearrangement links TRBV15 to TRBJ2-7; 7 bases line up with TRBD2. This CDR3 spans 16 amino acids. Per germline, CDR1 LNHNV and CDR2 YYDKDF (reference sequence). V shed 0 bases, J shed 3 bases, and the junction held 8 bases outside the gene matches.

This chain connects TRBV25-1 to TRBJ1-4; 7 nucleotides align to TRBD1. CDR1 and CDR2 (germline): MGHDK, SYGVNS. The junction had 11 bases not matched to a gene; V was cut back by 3 bases and J by 7 bases. This CDR3 is built from 16 residues. The CDR3 bases are TGTGCCAGCAGTGATTACCCCGACAGGGCTTCTGAAAAACTGTTTTTT. Its translation: CASSDYPDRASEKLFF.

This chain uses TRBV7-9 with TRBJ2-7; TRBD2 aligns across 7 bases. Germline CDR1 reads SEHNR; CDR2 reads FQNEAQ (reference sequence). After removal of 5 bases from V and 2 bases from J, the junction contained 9 bases not matched to a gene. The CDR3 totals 15 residues. CDR3 DNA sequence: TGTGCCAGCAGCGATGAGCGGGATTCCACCTACGAGCAGTACTTC. It codes for CASSDERDSTYEQYF.

The chain carries TRBV4-3 and TRBJ2-1; 9 nucleotides align to TRBD1. Germline values: CDR1 LGHNA, CDR2 YSLEER. Trimming took 4 bases from V and 4 from J; bases not matched to a gene: 11. The CDR3 has 17 residues. The CDR3: CASSPVQGAFRYNEQFF. CDR3 DNA sequence: TGCGCCAGCAGCCCCGTACAGGGGGCTTTCCGGTACAATGAGCAGTTCTTC.

The chain employs TRBV5-1 and TRBJ2-1, with TRBD1 matching 7 bases. The CDR3 has 15 amino acids. J was trimmed by 7 bases and V by 0 bases; bases with no gene match: 7. CDR1 is SGHRS and CDR2 is YFSETQ in the germline V gene. CDR3 sequence reads: CASSLGLQGINEQFF. In DNA form, the CDR3 reads TGCGCCAGCAGCTTGGGTCTACAGGGGATTAATGAGCAGTTCTTC.

The rearrangement joins TRBV18 to TRBJ2-7, with no clear D. The CDR3 is 13 amino acids. From germline, CDR1 is KGHSH and CDR2 LQKENI. V gave up 2 bases and J gave up 3 bases, with 8 bases separating them. CDR3 in amino acids: CASSPTRNYEQYF. The CDR3 region has the DNA TGTGCCAGCTCACCAACCAGAAACTACGAGCAGTACTTC.

V is TRBV29-1 and J is TRBJ2-7, with D perhaps TRBD1 (6 bases). Trimming removed 2 bases at V and 4 bases at J, with 9 bases between. CDR3 length: 12 amino acids. CDR1 and CDR2 (germline): SQVTM, ANQGSEA. CDR3: CSVEQGNYEQYF. In DNA form, the CDR3 reads TGCAGCGTTGAACAGGGGAATTACGAGCAGTACTTC.

J is TRBJ1-5 and V is TRBV28; a possible D gene is TRBD1 (5 bases). The CDR3 runs 16 residues. The V gene lost 3 bases and the J gene lost 9 bases, with 21 bases spanning the gap. CDR1 MDHEN and CDR2 SYDVKM come from the germline V gene. DNA of the CDR3: TGTGCCAGCAGTTTGGAATTCGGGACGGGAGGACGGCCCCAGCATTTT. It specifies CASSLEFGTGGRPQHF.